One sample yielded the 25 T cell receptor beta chains listed below, sequenced in a study of T cell clonotyping in hematopoietic cell transplantation. Here immunoSEQ multiplex PCR was the method, and the copy in TCRdb shows in-frame clones only, minus some. The data show several thousand clones, roughly 79% seen once. This sample comprised peripheral blood mononuclear cells, obtained 180 days after allogeneic stem cell transplant. These receptors were obtained from a female patient aged 50-65 years who had an allogeneic stem cell transplant from an unrelated donor, so the T cells may come from the graft donor. Some clones in this sample may be carry-over from other donors' samples.

The chain combines TRBV6-5 with TRBJ1-2; no definite D call. In germline, CDR1 is MNHEY, CDR2 SVGAGI. The CDR3 is made up of 14 amino acids. V was clipped by 0 bases and J by 6 bases, with 11 bases between them. The CDR3 region is CASSYSPRVDGYTF. In DNA form, the CDR3 reads TGTGCCAGCAGTTACTCTCCACGGGTTGATGGCTACACCTTC.

The chain employs TRBV2 and TRBJ1-5; 8 positions match TRBD1. Per the germline V gene, CDR1 is SNHLY and CDR2 is FYNNEI. J was trimmed by 6 bases and V by 6 bases; bases with no gene match: 4. This CDR3 contains 13 residues. For the CDR3, the DNA is TGTGCCAGCAGCGAACAGGGGGGTCAGCCCCAGCATTTT. Its translation is CASSEQGGQPQHF.

This clone was seen only a few times. This chain joins TRBV19 and TRBJ2-7; TRBD1 matches 9 bases. The germline V gene has CDR1 LNHDA and CDR2 SQIVND (reference sequence). The CDR3 sequence is 13 residues long. J was trimmed by 6 bases and V by 6 bases; bases with no gene match: 6. CDR3 loop: CASREDRGGEQYF. The CDR3 DNA reads TGTGCCAGTAGGGAGGACAGGGGCGGCGAGCAGTACTTC.

The gene calls are TRBV19 and TRBJ2-7; 9 bases are shared with TRBD1. The trim removed 6 bases at V and 7 bases at J, leaving 10 bases unmatched. CDR3 length equals 14 residues. The germline V gene has CDR1 LNHDA and CDR2 SQIVND (reference sequence). CDR3 residues: CASSTGTGKIEQYF. The CDR3 DNA is TGTGCCAGTAGCACCGGGACAGGGAAAATTGAGCAGTACTTC.

The genes are TRBV10-3 and TRBJ1-2; 7 bases line up with TRBD1. After removal of 1 base from V and 0 bases from J, the junction contained 5 bases not matched to a gene. The V gene's germline CDR1 is ENHRY and CDR2 SYGVKD. The CDR3 sequence is 16 residues long. CDR3 amino acids: CAISEFGDRANYGYTF. The CDR3 DNA reads as TGTGCCATCAGTGAGTTCGGGGACAGAGCTAACTATGGCTACACCTTC.

The V and J genes are TRBV25-1 and TRBJ2-1; 9 bases fit TRBD1. V shed 6 bases and J 5 bases; nucleotides not matched to a gene: 5. Looked up from germline, CDR1 is MGHDK and CDR2 is SYGVNS. This CDR3 comprises 14 residues. The CDR3 spells CASSVGTGNNEQFF. The CDR3 DNA sequence: TGTGCCAGCAGCGTAGGGACAGGGAACAATGAGCAGTTCTTC. The variable domain in full, with the rest retrieved from reference TRBV25-1 and TRBJ2-1, is EADIYQTPRYLVIGTGKKITLECSQTMGHDKMYWYQQDPGMELHLIHYSYGVNSTEKGDLSSESTVSRIRTEHFPLTLESARPSHTSQYLCASSVGTGNNEQFFGPGTRLTVL.

The chain uses TRBV6-1 and TRBJ2-7; D gene ambiguous. The CDR3 is 13 amino acids. Germline V lookup: CDR1 MNHNS, CDR2 SASEGT. The V end was cut by 3 bases, the J end by 3 bases, with 9 bases between. CDR3 nucleotide sequence: TGTGCCAGCAGTGAGTACCCAAACTACGAGCAGTACTTC. This gives the protein CASSEYPNYEQYF.

J is TRBJ1-1 and V is TRBV7-3; TRBD1 is a possible D gene (6 bases). Germline V gene sequence: CDR1 SGHTA, CDR2 FQGTGA. The CDR3 runs 13 residues. V shed 5 bases and J shed 5 bases, with 12 bases lying between them. The CDR3 DNA reads TGTGCCAGCAGCCGGGACATCGGGACTGAAGCTTTCTTT. It specifies CASSRDIGTEAFF.

The rearrangement links TRBV29-1 to TRBJ2-2; tentative D call: TRBD1 (5 bases). Germline loops: CDR1 SQVTM, CDR2 ANQGSEA. The CDR3 is 13 amino acids. V lost 5 bases to trimming and J lost 1 base, with 8 bases between them. For the CDR3, the DNA is TGCAGCGTTAATAGGGGGAACACCGGGGAGCTGTTTTTT. This gives the protein CSVNRGNTGELFF.

The chain employs TRBV11-2 and TRBJ1-1, with 7 bases lining up with TRBD1. The CDR3 consists of 15 residues. V shed 5 bases and J 10 bases; nucleotides not matched to a gene: 16. From germline, CDR1 is SGHAT and CDR2 FQNNGV. The chain's CDR3 is CASSKLTGVGLRAFF. CDR3 bases: TGTGCCAGCAGCAAGTTAACAGGGGTAGGCCTCAGAGCTTTCTTT. Full variable domain (remainder filled in from reference TRBV11-2 and TRBJ1-1): EAGVAQSPRYKIIEKRQSVAFWCNPISGHATLYWYQQILGQGPKLLIQFQNNGVVDDSQLPKDRFSAERLKGVDSTLKIQPAKLEDSAVYLCASSKLTGVGLRAFFGQGTRLTVV.

The chain uses TRBV9 and TRBJ1-3; a possible D gene is TRBD1 (6 bases). Germline-derived CDR1 and CDR2 are SGDLS and YYNGEE. CDR3 length equals 15 residues. V shed 2 bases and J shed 4 bases, with 13 bases lying between them. CDR3 bases: TGTGCCAGCAGCGTGAGTGGGGGGCAAGGAAACACCATATATTTT. This translates into CASSVSGGQGNTIYF.

A remark on this clone: The DNA is omitted, as the CDR3 cannot be located on it reliably, and the CDR3 follows TCRdb's listing. V usage is TRBV6-5 and J usage is TRBJ2-7; TRBD1, the table's D call, was not compared with the DNA. Germline loops: CDR1 MNHEY, CDR2 SVGAGI. Inclusive of both ends, the CDR3 amounts to 15 amino acids. CDR3 loop: CASTPVGTGTSEQCF.

This chain joins TRBV7-2 and TRBJ2-7; the D gene is possibly TRBD1 (5 bases). The V and J ends lost 4 bases and 0 bases respectively, with 13 bases between them. The CDR3 has 15 residues. Germline V CDR1 and CDR2: SGHTA, FQGNSA. The chain's CDR3 is CASSSGWGNSYEQYF. For the CDR3, the DNA is TGTGCCAGCAGCTCCGGGTGGGGCAACTCCTACGAGCAGTACTTC.

The chain combines TRBV25-1 with TRBJ2-3; D is ambiguous. The CDR3 sequence is 14 residues long. Germline assignment: CDR1 MGHDK and CDR2 SYGVNS. V dropped 7 bases and J dropped 2 bases, with 13 bases sitting between them. The CDR3 is CASTQSRFTDTQYF. In DNA, the CDR3 is TGTGCCAGCACCCAGTCTAGGTTCACAGATACGCAGTATTTT.

The rearrangement uses TRBV2 and TRBJ1-5, with D perhaps TRBD1 (5 bases). This CDR3 region has 15 residues. Germline CDR1 is SNHLY and CDR2 is FYNNEI. Between the trimmed V and J ends, which lost 5 bases and 0 bases, there was a span of 11 bases. The CDR3 bases are TGTGCCAGCAGTCCTCAGGGTAGTAGCAATCAGCCCCAGCATTTT. Amino acid sequence: CASSPQGSSNQPQHF.

J is TRBJ1-4 and V is TRBV9; D not resolved. The CDR3 covers 13 residues. Germline loops: CDR1 SGDLS, CDR2 YYNGEE. Trimming stripped 3 bases from V and 4 bases from J, with 7 bases between. The chain's CDR3 is CASSGLINEKLFF. The CDR3 DNA reads TGTGCCAGCAGCGGGCTGATTAATGAAAAACTGTTTTTT.

V is TRBV28 and J is TRBJ2-2; TRBD2 matches at 12 bases. The J segment lost 6 bases and the V segment lost 6 bases, leaving 11 bases of the junction unmatched. Looked up from germline, CDR1 is MDHEN and CDR2 is SYDVKM. CDR3 length: 17 amino acids. CDR3 amino acids: CASREVRLAGDPGELFF. CDR3 bases: TGTGCCAGCAGGGAGGTCAGACTAGCGGGAGATCCCGGGGAGCTGTTTTTT.

The rearrangement uses TRBV19 and TRBJ2-5, with D possibly being TRBD1 (5 bases). Trimming took 5 bases from V and 1 from J, leaving 8 bases between them. Germline loops: CDR1 LNHDA, CDR2 SQIVND (reference sequence). There are 13 residues in the CDR3. The CDR3 reads CASSSDSQETQYF. The DNA of the CDR3 is TGTGCCAGTAGTTCCGACAGCCAAGAGACCCAGTACTTC.

This clone occurred a few times. The chain is built from TRBV6-5 and TRBJ1-1, with D hard to call. Germline CDR1 MNHEY, CDR2 SVGAGI. This CDR3 has 11 amino acids. V was trimmed by 4 bases and J by 8 bases, leaving 8 bases between them. The CDR3 coding sequence is TGTGCCAGCAGTTCAAGATTAGAAGCTTTCTTT. Encoded protein: CASSSRLEAFF.

V is TRBV2 and J is TRBJ1-5; D unresolved. Germline V lookup: CDR1 SNHLY, CDR2 FYNNEI. The CDR3 loop spans 13 amino acids. The V end was cut by 2 bases, the J end by 7 bases, with 9 bases between. The CDR3 coding sequence is TGTGCCAGCAGTGAATTCCCCGGGCAGCCCCAGCATTTT. This codes for CASSEFPGQPQHF.

This clone was recorded only once. The chain links TRBV2 to TRBJ1-6; maybe TRBD1 (5 bases). CDR3 length: 13 residues. Germline CDR1 SNHLY, CDR2 FYNNEI. Trimming took off 5 bases at V and 6 bases at J, with 8 bases between the two ends. Here the CDR3 reads CASSRDLNSPLHF. In DNA form, the CDR3 reads TGTGCCAGCAGTAGGGACCTTAATTCACCCCTCCACTTT.

CDR3 amino acids: CASSQEGLIYEQYF. The CDR3, as DNA: TGTGCCAGCAGCCAAGAGGGACTGATTTACGAGCAGTACTTC. V is TRBV14 and J is TRBJ2-7; TRBD2 might be the D (6 bases). V lost 0 bases and J 4 bases, leaving 10 bases between the germline ends. The CDR3 covers 14 residues. Germline lookup yields CDR1 SGHDN and CDR2 FVKESK.

V is TRBV28 and J is TRBJ2-7, with a possible D match to TRBD2 (5 bases). The germline V gene encodes CDR1 MDHEN and CDR2 SYDVKM. The CDR3 has 15 residues. With 1 base removed from V and 7 bases from J, the gap between germline ends came to 17 bases. DNA of the CDR3: TGTGCCAGCAGTTTATCTGACTTCCAACGGGGAGAGCAGTACTTC. Encoded protein: CASSLSDFQRGEQYF.

The chain employs TRBV9 and TRBJ2-7; TRBD1 matches 7 bases. Trimming took 4 bases from V and 0 from J; bases not matched to a gene: 4. This CDR3 has 14 amino acids. The germline gives CDR1 SGDLS, CDR2 YYNGEE. CDR3: CASSPRDSSYEQYF. The DNA for the CDR3 is TGTGCCAGCAGCCCCCGGGACAGCTCCTACGAGCAGTACTTC.

This sequence joins TRBV7-2 and TRBJ2-7, with D perhaps TRBD1 or TRBD2 (5 bases each). Germline lookup yields CDR1 SGHTA and CDR2 FQGNSA. The CDR3 is 13 amino acids. Trimming shortened V by 3 bases and J by 3 bases, and 9 bases separated the two germline ends. The CDR3 DNA reads as TGTGCCAGCAGCTTGGGACGGTTCTACGAGCAGTACTTC. Encoded protein: CASSLGRFYEQYF.